This T cell receptor beta chain was recorded in a study of blood T cell repertoires in COVID-19. Here immunoSEQ multiplex PCR was the method, and the copy in TCRdb shows in-frame clones only, minus some. The sample carries about 370,000 clones, 89% recorded once. This clone showed up many times. The CDR3 totals 11 residues. Germline-derived CDR1 and CDR2 are PRHDT and FYEKMQ (reference sequence). Trimming took off 5 bases at V and 9 bases at J, with 8 bases between the two ends. The specimen was PBMCs or T cells enriched from blood (not recorded which). The sequence came from a woman aged 30 to 39 who had recovered from COVID-19. The chain couples TRBV13 to TRBJ2-1; D perhaps matches TRBD1 (6 bases). The CDR3 loop reads CASSGRGEQFF. The DNA of the CDR3 is TGTGCCAGCAGCGGCAGGGGTGAGCAGTTCTTC. Combining the CDR3 with reference TRBV13 and TRBJ2-1 gives the whole variable domain AAGVIQSPRHLIKEKRETATLKCYPIPRHDTVYWYQQGPGQDPQFLISFYEKMQSDKGSIPDRFSAQQFSDYHSELNMSSLELGDSALYFCASSGRGEQFFGPGTRLTVL.